The clone carrying this TCR beta chain came up a few times. Its antigen remains unknown. This CDR3 has 13 residues. Germline CDR1 LNHNV, CDR2 YYDKDF (reference sequence). Trimming removed 5 bases at V and 5 bases at J, with 12 bases between. The data originate from a study of beta chain features in type 1 diabetes. Study background: Regarding age, gender and cell yields, patients proved similar to healthy donors.

Study-level findings and limits: Across all four CD4+ subsets, people with type 1 diabetes showed modestly shorter TCRB CDR3s.

What was sequenced were expressed TCRB transcripts, since all of the isolated RNA had been reverse transcribed. Measured with immunoSEQ multiplex PCR; TCRdb has only the in-frame clones, and not every one. The repertoire includes roughly 280,000 clones, 24% of them detected once, and roughly 0.013% sits in the top ten. This chain joins TRBV15 and TRBJ2-5; unclear D gene. The source of this sequence is a woman younger than 45 with type 1 diabetes. The material sequenced was naive CD4+ T cells from blood. The CDR3 loop reads CATSRFRWETQYF. The CDR3 DNA sequence: TGTGCCACCAGCCGGTTTCGTTGGGAGACCCAGTACTTC.